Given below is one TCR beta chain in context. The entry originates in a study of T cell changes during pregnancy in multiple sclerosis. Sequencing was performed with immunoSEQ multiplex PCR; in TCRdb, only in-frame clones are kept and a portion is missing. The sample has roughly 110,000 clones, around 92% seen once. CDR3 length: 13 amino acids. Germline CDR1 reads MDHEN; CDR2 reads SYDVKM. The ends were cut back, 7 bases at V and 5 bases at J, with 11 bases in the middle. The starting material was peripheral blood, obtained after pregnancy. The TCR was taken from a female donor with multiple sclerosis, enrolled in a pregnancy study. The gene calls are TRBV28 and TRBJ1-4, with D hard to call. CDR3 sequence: CASTGRENEKLFF. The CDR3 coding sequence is TGTGCCAGCACTGGGCGGGAAAATGAAAAACTGTTTTTT.